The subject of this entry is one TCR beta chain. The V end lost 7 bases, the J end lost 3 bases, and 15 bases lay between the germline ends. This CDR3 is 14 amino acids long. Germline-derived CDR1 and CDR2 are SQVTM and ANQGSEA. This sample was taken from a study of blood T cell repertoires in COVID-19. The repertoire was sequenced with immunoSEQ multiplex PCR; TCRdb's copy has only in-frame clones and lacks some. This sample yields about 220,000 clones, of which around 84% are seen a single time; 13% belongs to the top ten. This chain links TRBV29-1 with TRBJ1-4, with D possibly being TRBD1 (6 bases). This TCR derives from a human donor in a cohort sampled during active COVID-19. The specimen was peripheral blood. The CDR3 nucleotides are TGCAGCGGACTAATGACAGGAGCTAATGAAAAACTGTTTTTT. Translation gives CSGLMTGANEKLFF.